This T cell receptor beta chain was sequenced during a study of CD8 T cells in ankylosing spondylitis. This clonotype came up many times. With 4 bases clipped from V and 3 bases from J, the junction kept 9 bases outside the gene matches. This CDR3 spans 16 amino acids. Germline CDR1 MNHEY, CDR2 SMNVEV (reference sequence). TCRdb processed the 5' RACE reads anew with MiXCR; each CDR3 protein has one entry. The sample holds about 240,000 distinct CDR3 sequences; around 7.8% are singletons and the top ten take 6.5% to 7%. This clonotype originated in a male donor with ankylosing spondylitis or in good health (not recorded which). J is TRBJ2-3 and V is TRBV27; 8 bases map to TRBD2. The sample taken for sequencing was blood, either unsorted or a sorted T cell fraction (not recorded which). The CDR3 bases are TGTGCCAGCAGTTCAACTCGGGAGGGCCCGACAGATACGCAGTATTTT. Protein: CASSSTREGPTDTQYF.